A selection of T cell receptor beta chains follows, all from one sample in a study of blood T cell repertoires in COVID-19. Some clones are missing from TCRdb's copy, which holds only in-frame ones; the method was immunoSEQ multiplex PCR. The profile shows around 56,000 clones, around 81% of them singletons. Sequencing was done on a sample of peripheral blood. These receptors were taken from an elderly woman with active or convalescent COVID-19. Both conserved end residues are part of each CDR3. The D gene is left open where the match is weak. Not every row has a clone size; where given, it reads once, few, many or a size class.

J,size,length,V,D,CDR3,DNA
TRBJ2-1,-,13,TRBV19,-,CASSISPYNEQFF,TGTGCCAGTAGTATATCCCCATACAATGAGCAGTTCTTC
TRBJ1-2,many,14,TRBV6-5,-,CASSYRGAYYGYTF,TGTGCCAGCAGTTACAGGGGCGCCTACTATGGCTACACCTTC
TRBJ2-5,-,15,TRBV2,TRBD2,CASSDRLAGGETQYF,TGTGCCAGCAGTGATCGACTAGCGGGGGGGGAGACCCAGTACTTC
TRBJ2-7,-,16,TRBV29-1,TRBD1,CSVGGVGTGWDYEQYF,TGCAGCGTTGGGGGTGTTGGGACAGGCTGGGACTACGAGCAGTACTTC
TRBJ1-2,-,14,TRBV7-2,TRBD1,CASSLGQGETGYTF,TGTGCCAGCAGCTTAGGGCAGGGGGAGACTGGCTACACCTTC
TRBJ2-3,-,14,TRBV24-1,TRBD2,CATSLGGAVDTQYF,TGTGCCACCAGTCTCGGGGGGGCCGTAGATACGCAGTATTTT
TRBJ2-5,-,15,TRBV24-1,-,CATSDPGTWGETQYF,TGTGCCACCAGTGATCCCGGGACATGGGGGGAGACCCAGTACTTC
TRBJ1-1,once,15,TRBV3-1/TRBV3-2,-,CASSQIQGASTEAFF,TGTGCCAGCAGCCAAATACAGGGTGCTTCGACTGAAGCTTTCTTT
TRBJ1-1,-,13,TRBV5-1,-,CALSAKGDTEAFF,TGCGCGCTTTCTGCCAAGGGGGACACTGAAGCTTTCTTT
TRBJ1-2,-,13,TRBV12-3/TRBV12-4,TRBD1,CASARDSHYGYTF,TGTGCCAGCGCGAGGGACAGTCACTATGGCTACACCTTC
TRBJ2-3,-,15,TRBV28,-,CASSLGQGSTDTQYF,TGTGCCAGCAGTTTAGGGCAGGGGAGCACAGATACGCAGTATTTT
TRBJ1-1,-,18,TRBV10-3,-,CAISESKDRVFMNTEAFF,TGTGCCATCAGTGAGTCGAAGGACAGAGTTTTCATGAACACTGAAGCTTTCTTT
TRBJ2-1,once,16,TRBV3-1/TRBV3-2,TRBD2,CASSPWTSGGQSEQFF,TGTGCCAGCAGCCCTTGGACTAGCGGGGGGCAAAGTGAGCAGTTCTTC
TRBJ2-7,-,14,TRBV28,-,CASRDRRAFYEQYF,TGTGCCAGCAGGGACAGGAGGGCCTTCTACGAGCAGTACTTC
TRBJ1-2,-,14,TRBV6-5,TRBD1,CASHSRDRVSGYTF,TGTGCCAGCCACTCCCGGGACAGGGTCTCTGGCTACACCTTC
TRBJ1-6,once,18,TRBV2,TRBD1,CASNEDRGLRSYNSPLHF,TGTGCCAGCAACGAGGACAGGGGGCTAAGGTCCTATAATTCACCCCTCCACTTT
TRBJ1-2,few,13,TRBV2,-,CASSEAEANGYTF,TGTGCCAGCAGTGAAGCGGAGGCGAATGGCTACACCTTC
TRBJ1-5,-,16,TRBV7-8,-,CASSLSRALSNQPQHF,TGTGCCAGCAGCCTCTCGAGGGCTCTTAGCAATCAGCCCCAGCATTTT
TRBJ1-6,-,14,TRBV10-3,-,CAISDIKAGSPLHF,TGTGCCATCAGCGACATTAAGGCGGGTTCACCCCTCCACTTT
TRBJ2-5,once,16,TRBV15,TRBD2,CATSRGLAENQETQYF,TGTGCCACCAGCAGAGGACTAGCGGAAAACCAAGAGACCCAGTACTTC
TRBJ2-7,-,15,TRBV4-3,-,CASSQEMARDYEQYF,TGCGCCAGCAGCCAAGAAATGGCCCGGGACTACGAGCAGTACTTC
TRBJ1-1,-,14,TRBV6-2/TRBV6-3,TRBD1,CASSYVDRVSEAFF,TGTGCCAGCAGTTACGTGGACAGGGTCTCTGAAGCTTTCTTT
TRBJ1-5,few,13,TRBV7-2,-,CASSLAWAQPQHF,TGTGCCAGCAGCTTAGCCTGGGCTCAGCCCCAGCATTTT
TRBJ1-1,-,17,TRBV6-2/TRBV6-3,-,CASSNYRELRENTEAFF,TGTGCCAGCAGCAATTACAGGGAACTTCGGGAGAACACTGAAGCTTTCTTT
TRBJ2-3,-,15,TRBV6-5,-,CASSRRDKYTDTQYF,TGTGCCAGCAGTCGCCGGGACAAGTACACAGATACGCAGTATTTT
TRBJ2-1,-,17,TRBV6-1,TRBD2,CASSVERGGVGYNEQFF,TGTGCCAGCAGTGTGGAGCGGGGGGGCGTGGGTTACAATGAGCAGTTCTTC
TRBJ1-5,-,15,TRBV19,-,CASSPGGGYNQPQHF,TGTGCCAGTAGCCCCGGGGGGGGCTACAATCAGCCCCAGCATTTT
TRBJ2-1,-,13,TRBV3-1/TRBV3-2,-,CASSGGHWSEQFF,TGTGCCAGCAGCGGGGGCCACTGGAGTGAGCAGTTCTTC
TRBJ1-6,-,15,TRBV28,TRBD1,CASSFADRVNSPLHF,TGTGCCAGCAGTTTTGCGGACAGGGTTAATTCACCCCTCCACTTT
TRBJ1-5,-,15,TRBV15,TRBD1,CATSSTGVRNQPQHF,TGTGCCACCAGCAGTACAGGGGTACGCAATCAGCCCCAGCATTTT
TRBJ1-5,-,15,TRBV6-4,TRBD1,CASSAQGNINQPQHF,TGTGCCAGCAGTGCACAGGGGAATATCAATCAGCCCCAGCATTTT
TRBJ1-1,-,15,TRBV10-1,-,CASSESLAESAEAFF,TGCGCCAGCAGTGAGTCGTTAGCGGAGTCGGCTGAAGCTTTCTTT
TRBJ1-2,-,15,TRBV28,TRBD1,CASSPPGRGQYGYTF,TGTGCCAGCAGTCCCCCAGGCAGGGGGCAATATGGCTACACCTTC
TRBJ2-7,-,13,TRBV7-2,-,CASSLDSIGEQYF,TGTGCCAGCAGCTTAGACTCCATCGGGGAGCAGTACTTC
TRBJ2-5,-,14,TRBV6-2/TRBV6-3,-,CASSYSLGVETQYF,TGTGCCAGCAGTTATTCGTTGGGCGTAGAGACCCAGTACTTC
TRBJ1-3,-,15,TRBV15,-,CATRAGRISGNTIYF,TGTGCCACCCGGGCGGGACGGATCTCTGGAAACACCATATATTTT
TRBJ1-2,-,14,TRBV25-1,-,CASSESPQRNGYTF,TGTGCCAGCAGTGAATCCCCGCAGAGGAATGGCTACACCTTC
TRBJ2-3,once,14,TRBV5-1,TRBD2,CASGTSGSTDTQYF,TGCGCCAGCGGGACTAGCGGGAGCACAGATACGCAGTATTTT
TRBJ1-3,-,12,TRBV5-1,-,CASSGGEGGRYF,TGCGCCAGCAGCGGCGGAGAGGGGGGGCGGTATTTT
TRBJ2-5,few,13,TRBV12-3/TRBV12-4,-,CASSPGVWKTQYF,TGTGCCAGCAGCCCAGGGGTTTGGAAGACCCAGTACTTC
TRBJ2-7,-,16,TRBV5-4,TRBD2,CASSSPGLAGPTMQYF,TGTGCCAGCAGCTCGCCTGGACTAGCGGGGCCTACAATGCAGTACTTC
TRBJ2-7,-,14,TRBV7-2,-,CASSPRTASYEQYF,TGTGCCAGCAGCCCTCGGACAGCCTCCTACGAGCAGTACTTC
TRBJ2-3,-,14,TRBV5-1,TRBD2,CASSPLAGTDTQYF,TGCGCCAGCAGCCCACTAGCGGGCACAGATACGCAGTATTTT
TRBJ2-2,-,16,TRBV5-1,TRBD2,CASSPLAGSYTGELFF,TGCGCCAGCAGCCCCTTAGCGGGATCCTACACCGGGGAGCTGTTTTTT